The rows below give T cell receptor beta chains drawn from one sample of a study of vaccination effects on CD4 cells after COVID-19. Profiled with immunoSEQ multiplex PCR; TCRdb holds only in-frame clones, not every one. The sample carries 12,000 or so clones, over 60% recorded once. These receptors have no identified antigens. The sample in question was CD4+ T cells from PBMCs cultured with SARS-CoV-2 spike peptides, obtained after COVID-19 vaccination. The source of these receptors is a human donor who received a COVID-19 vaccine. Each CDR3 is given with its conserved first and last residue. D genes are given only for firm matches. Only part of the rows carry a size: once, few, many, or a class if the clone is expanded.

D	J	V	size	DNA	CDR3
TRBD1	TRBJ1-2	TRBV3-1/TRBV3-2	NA	TGTGCCAGCAGCGAGCAGGGGGCTAGCACCTTC	CASSEQGASTF
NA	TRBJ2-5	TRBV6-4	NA	TGTGCCAGCAGTGTACAGCCCGAAGAGACCCAGTACTTC	CASSVQPEETQYF
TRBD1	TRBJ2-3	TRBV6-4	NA	TGTGCCAGCAGTGACGTGACAGGGGGCGCAGATACGCAGTATTTT	CASSDVTGGADTQYF
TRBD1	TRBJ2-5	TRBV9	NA	TGTGCCAGTTCCGTCGGGACAGTAGGAGAGACCCAGTACTTC	CASSVGTVGETQYF
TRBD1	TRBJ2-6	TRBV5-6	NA	TGTGCCAGCAGCTCCGGGACAGGGGGCCCTGGGGCCAACGTCCTGACTTTC	CASSSGTGGPGANVLTF
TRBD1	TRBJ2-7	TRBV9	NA	TGTGCCAGCAGCGGCCGGGACAGCCCTCGTAGTGGGTACTTC	CASSGRDSPRSGYF
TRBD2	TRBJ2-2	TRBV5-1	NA	TGCGCCAGCAGCGGCGGGGGGAACACCGGGGAGCTGTTTTTT	CASSGGGNTGELFF
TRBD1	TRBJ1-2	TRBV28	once	TGTGCCAGCAGCCACCTACAGGGGAACTATGGCTACACCTTC	CASSHLQGNYGYTF
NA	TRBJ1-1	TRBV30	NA	TGTGCCTGGAGTAATAAGGGGCTGGGGACTGAAGCTTTCTTT	CAWSNKGLGTEAFF
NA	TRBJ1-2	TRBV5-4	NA	TGTGCCAGCAGCTTCCAGGGTGACTATGGCTACACCTTC	CASSFQGDYGYTF
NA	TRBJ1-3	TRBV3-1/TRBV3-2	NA	TGTGCCAGCAGCCAAAAGGGTATCACCATATATTTT	CASSQKGITIYF
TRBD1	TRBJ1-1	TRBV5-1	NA	TGCGCCAGCAGCCTCCGACAGGGGAGCACTGAAGCTTTCTTT	CASSLRQGSTEAFF
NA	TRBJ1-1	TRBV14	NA	TGTGCCAGCAGCCAAGATTGGGGGAGGACTGAAGCTTTCTTT	CASSQDWGRTEAFF
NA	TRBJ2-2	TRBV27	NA	TGTGCCAGCAGTTTATACACAGGGCGCCAGTCCGGGGAGCTGTTTTTT	CASSLYTGRQSGELFF
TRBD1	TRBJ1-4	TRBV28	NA	TGTGCCAGCAGTTTACTCGGACAGGGAGGTGAAAAACTGTTTTTT	CASSLLGQGGEKLFF
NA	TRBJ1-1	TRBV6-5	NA	TGTGCCAGCAGTTGGGGGCGGGGGGGCACTGAAGCTTTCTTT	CASSWGRGGTEAFF
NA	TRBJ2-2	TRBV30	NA	TGTGCCTGGAGTGTCTGGAGGGGGTACGAACGCGGGGAGCTGTTTTTT	CAWSVWRGYERGELFF
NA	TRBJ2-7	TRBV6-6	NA	TGTGCCAGCCAGACAACCCGAGAAGAGCAGTACTTC	CASQTTREEQYF
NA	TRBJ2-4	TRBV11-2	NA	TGTGCCAGCAGCTTAGATCAGGGTCAGGTTCAGTACTTC	CASSLDQGQVQYF
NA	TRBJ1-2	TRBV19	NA	TGTGCCAGTAGTCCTAGTCCGACAGGCGGGGGCTACACCTTC	CASSPSPTGGGYTF
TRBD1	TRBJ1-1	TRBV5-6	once	TGTGCCAGCAGCTTGGTTGGGACAGGGCTGGCCACTGAAGCTTTCTTT	CASSLVGTGLATEAFF
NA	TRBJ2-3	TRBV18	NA	TGTGCCAGCTCACCACAACCGAACACAGATACGCAGTATTTT	CASSPQPNTDTQYF
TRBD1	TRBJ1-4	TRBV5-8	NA	TGTGCCAGCAACATTCCGGGACAGGGTATGAAGAATGGTTTT	CASNIPGQGMKNGF
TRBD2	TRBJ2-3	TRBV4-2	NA	TGTGCCAGCAGCCCCCACAGACTAGCGGGAGGGGTGGATACGCAGTATTTT	CASSPHRLAGGVDTQYF
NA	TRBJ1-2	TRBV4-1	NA	TGCGCCAGCAGAATCGGCAGGGGAAACTATGGCTACACCTTC	CASRIGRGNYGYTF
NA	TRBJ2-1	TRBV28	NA	TGTGCCAGCAGTTTCCCCGAGAACAATGAGCAGTTCTTC	CASSFPENNEQFF
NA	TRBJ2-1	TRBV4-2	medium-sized	TGTGCCAGCAGCCAAGAGGGGGCCGGTGACAATGAGCAGTTCTTC	CASSQEGAGDNEQFF
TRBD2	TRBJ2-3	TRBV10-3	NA	TGTGCCACACGGCCGGCGGGAGAGGGCACAGATACGCAGTATTTT	CATRPAGEGTDTQYF
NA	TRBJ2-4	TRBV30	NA	TGTGCCTGGAGTCTTCAGGGACGCAACATTCAGTACTTC	CAWSLQGRNIQYF
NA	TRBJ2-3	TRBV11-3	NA	TGTGCCAGCAGCTTAGTGGGGGGGCCAAGCACAGATACGCAGTATTTT	CASSLVGGPSTDTQYF
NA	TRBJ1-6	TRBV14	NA	TGTGCCAGCAGCCAAGAGTCGCGTGATTCACCCCTCCACTTT	CASSQESRDSPLHF
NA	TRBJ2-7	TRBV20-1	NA	TGCAGTGCTAGTAACGGGCCCGCCTACGAGCAGTACTTC	CSASNGPAYEQYF
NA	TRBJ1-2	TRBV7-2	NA	TGTGCCAGCAGCTTAGTACCGGGAGGCTACACCTTC	CASSLVPGGYTF
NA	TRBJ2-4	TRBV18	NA	TGTGCCAGCTCACCACCGCAGGCCATAGCCAAAAACATTCAGTACTTC	CASSPPQAIAKNIQYF
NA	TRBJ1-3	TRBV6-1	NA	TGTGCCAGCAGTGAGTCAGGGTCAGGAAACACCATATATTTT	CASSESGSGNTIYF
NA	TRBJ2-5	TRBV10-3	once	TGTGCCATCAGTGAGTCGGGAGTAGAGACCCAGTACTTC	CAISESGVETQYF
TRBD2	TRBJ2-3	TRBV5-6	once	TGTGCCAGCAGCCTGAGGACTAGCGGGAGGGCAACAGATACGCAGTATTTT	CASSLRTSGRATDTQYF
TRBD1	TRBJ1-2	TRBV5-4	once	TGTGCCAGCAGCCCCGACTTGGGACAGGTCTGGGGCTACACCTTC	CASSPDLGQVWGYTF
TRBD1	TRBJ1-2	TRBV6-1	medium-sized	TGTGCCAGCAGTGAAAAGGGGGCTCTCTATGGCTACACCTTC	CASSEKGALYGYTF
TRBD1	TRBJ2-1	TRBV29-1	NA	TGCAGCACCGGGACAGGGGGCATTAATGAGCAGTTCTTC	CSTGTGGINEQFF
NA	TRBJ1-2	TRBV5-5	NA	TGTGCCAGCAGCTCGCGGACGGACTCCTATGGCTACACCTTC	CASSSRTDSYGYTF
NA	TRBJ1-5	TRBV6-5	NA	TGTGCCAGCAGCCCAGTACCGGTCCTCCCCCAGCATTTT	CASSPVPVLPQHF
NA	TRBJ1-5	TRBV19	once	TGTGCCAGTAGTAACGTCCGAGGGAACCAGCCCCAGCATTTT	CASSNVRGNQPQHF